The entry that follows covers one T cell receptor beta chain sequence. No antigen is known for it. The data belong to a study of human T cells and chemical hapten exposure. The CDR3 has 12 amino acids. V lost 3 bases, J lost 8 bases, and 11 bases lay in between. Germline CDR1 reads SGDLS; CDR2 reads YYNGEE. The study's library attached unique molecular identifiers to single cDNA molecules. TCRdb re-called the RACE reads with MiXCR, one entry per CDR3 protein. In the table there are approximately 87,000 distinct CDR3 sequences, over 10% of which are singletons. Time point described: patch test 2, 6 weeks after DPC sensitization. Treatment in this sample: therapeutic diphenylcyclopropenone sensitization with weekly scalp DPC. Study findings and constraints: Having alopecia, donors may respond immunologically unlike healthy people. Counts of TCRs above 1 in 1000 frequency stayed unchanged with DPC sensitization.

V gene TRBV9 combines with J gene TRBJ1-2, with D unresolved. The receptor was derived from a woman between 40 and 55 years old with alopecia areata. Some clones in this sample may be carry-over from other donors' samples. Source: whole blood, taken in connection with sensitization to the hapten diphenylcyclopropenone (DPC). CDR3 protein: CASSEASIGYTF. The CDR3 DNA sequence: TGTGCCAGCAGCGAGGCGTCCATAGGCTACACCTTC.